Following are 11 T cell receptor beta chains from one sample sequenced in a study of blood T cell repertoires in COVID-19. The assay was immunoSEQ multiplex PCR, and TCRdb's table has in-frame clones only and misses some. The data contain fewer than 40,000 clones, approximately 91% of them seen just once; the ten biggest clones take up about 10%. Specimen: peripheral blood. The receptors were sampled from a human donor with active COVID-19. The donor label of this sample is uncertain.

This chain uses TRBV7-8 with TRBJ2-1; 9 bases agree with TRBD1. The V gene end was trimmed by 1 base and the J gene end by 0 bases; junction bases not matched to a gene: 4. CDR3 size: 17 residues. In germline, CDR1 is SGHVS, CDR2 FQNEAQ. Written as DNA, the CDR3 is TGTGCCAGCAGCTTAGGGACGACAGGGGGCTCCTACAATGAGCAGTTCTTC. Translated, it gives CASSLGTTGGSYNEQFF. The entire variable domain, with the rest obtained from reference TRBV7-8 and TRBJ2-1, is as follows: GAGVSQSPRYKVAKRGQDVALRCDPISGHVSLFWYQQALGQGPEFLTYFQNEAQLDKSGLPSDRFFAERPEGSVSTLKIQRTQQEDSAVYLCASSLGTTGGSYNEQFFGPGTRLTVL.

The DNA of the CDR3 is TGTGCCAGCAGCCTTGAGGTAGCGGGAGGCACAGATACGCAGTATTTT. Amino acid sequence: CASSLEVAGGTDTQYF. This chain links TRBV5-4 with TRBJ2-3, with 9 bases matching TRBD2. V gave up 4 bases and J gave up 1 base; unmatched junction bases: 7. Germline-derived CDR1 and CDR2 are SGHNT and YYREEE (reference sequence). The CDR3 totals 16 residues. Full variable domain (missing parts from reference TRBV5-4 and TRBJ2-3): ETGVTQSPTHLIKTRGQQVTLRCSSQSGHNTVSWYQQALGQGPQFIFQYYREEENGRGNFPPRFSGLQFPNYSSELNVNALELDDSALYLCASSLEVAGGTDTQYFGPGTRLTVL.

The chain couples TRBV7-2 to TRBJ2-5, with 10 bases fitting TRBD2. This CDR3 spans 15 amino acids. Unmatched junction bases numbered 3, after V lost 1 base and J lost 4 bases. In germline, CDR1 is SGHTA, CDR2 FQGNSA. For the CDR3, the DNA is TGTGCCAGCAGCTTAGGGACTAGCGGAGGAGAGACCCAGTACTTC. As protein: CASSLGTSGGETQYF.

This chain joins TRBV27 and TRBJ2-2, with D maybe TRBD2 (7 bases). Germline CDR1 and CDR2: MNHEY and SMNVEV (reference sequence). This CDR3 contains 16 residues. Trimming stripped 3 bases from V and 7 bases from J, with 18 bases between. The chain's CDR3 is CASSLSRGRTSGELFF. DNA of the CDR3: TGTGCCAGCAGTTTGAGTAGGGGGAGGACTAGCGGGGAGCTGTTTTTT.

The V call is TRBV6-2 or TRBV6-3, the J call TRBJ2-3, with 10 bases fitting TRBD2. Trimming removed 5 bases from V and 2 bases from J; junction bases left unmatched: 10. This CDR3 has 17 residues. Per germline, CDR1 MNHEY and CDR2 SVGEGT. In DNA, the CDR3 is TGTGCCAGCAGTCCCCCCGGGCTAGCGGGGGCCACAGATACGCAGTATTTT. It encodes CASSPPGLAGATDTQYF.

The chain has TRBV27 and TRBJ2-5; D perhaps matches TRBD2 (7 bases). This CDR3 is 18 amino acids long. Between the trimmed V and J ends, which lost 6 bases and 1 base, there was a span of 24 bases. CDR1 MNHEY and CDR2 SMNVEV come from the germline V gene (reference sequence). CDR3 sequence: CASSRRGGREGLQETQYF. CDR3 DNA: TGTGCCAGCAGCCGAAGGGGGGGGCGGGAAGGCCTCCAAGAGACCCAGTACTTC.

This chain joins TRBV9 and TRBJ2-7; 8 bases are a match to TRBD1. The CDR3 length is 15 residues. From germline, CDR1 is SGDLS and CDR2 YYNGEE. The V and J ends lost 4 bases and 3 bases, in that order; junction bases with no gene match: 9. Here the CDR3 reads CASSLDRGIGYEQYF. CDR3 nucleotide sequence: TGTGCCAGCAGCCTCGACAGGGGAATAGGCTACGAGCAGTACTTC.

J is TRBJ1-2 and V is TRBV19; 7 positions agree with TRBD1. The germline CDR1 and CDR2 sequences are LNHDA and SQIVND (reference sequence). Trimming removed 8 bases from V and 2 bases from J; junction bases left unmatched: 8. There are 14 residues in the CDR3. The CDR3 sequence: CASGERGRNYGYTF. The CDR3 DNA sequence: TGTGCCAGTGGTGAGAGGGGGCGCAACTATGGCTACACCTTC. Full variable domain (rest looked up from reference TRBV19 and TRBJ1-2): DGGITQSPKYLFRKEGQNVTLSCEQNLNHDAMYWYRQDPGQGLRLIYYSQIVNDFQKGDIAEGYSVSREKKESFPLTVTSAQKNPTAFYLCASGERGRNYGYTFGSGTRLTVV.

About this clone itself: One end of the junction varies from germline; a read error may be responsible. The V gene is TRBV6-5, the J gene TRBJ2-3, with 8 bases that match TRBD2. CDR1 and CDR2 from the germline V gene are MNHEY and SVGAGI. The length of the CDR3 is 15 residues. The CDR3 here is CASRPGGRSADMQYF. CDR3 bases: TGTGCCAGCCGTCCCGGCGGGAGGTCCGCAGATATGCAGTATTTT.

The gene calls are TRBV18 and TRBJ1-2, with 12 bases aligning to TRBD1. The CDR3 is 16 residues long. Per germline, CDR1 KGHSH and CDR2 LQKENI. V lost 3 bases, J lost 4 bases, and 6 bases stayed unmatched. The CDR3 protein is CASSPRGTGGGYGYTF. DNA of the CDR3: TGTGCCAGCTCACCTCGAGGGACAGGGGGCGGCTATGGCTACACCTTC.

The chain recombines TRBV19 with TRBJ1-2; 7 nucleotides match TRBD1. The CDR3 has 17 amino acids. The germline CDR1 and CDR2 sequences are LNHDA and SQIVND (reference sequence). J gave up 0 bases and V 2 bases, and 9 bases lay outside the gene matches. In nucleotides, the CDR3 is TGTGCCAGTAGTATAAAGAGGGGGACAGCCCCTAACTATGGCTACACCTTC. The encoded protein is CASSIKRGTAPNYGYTF.